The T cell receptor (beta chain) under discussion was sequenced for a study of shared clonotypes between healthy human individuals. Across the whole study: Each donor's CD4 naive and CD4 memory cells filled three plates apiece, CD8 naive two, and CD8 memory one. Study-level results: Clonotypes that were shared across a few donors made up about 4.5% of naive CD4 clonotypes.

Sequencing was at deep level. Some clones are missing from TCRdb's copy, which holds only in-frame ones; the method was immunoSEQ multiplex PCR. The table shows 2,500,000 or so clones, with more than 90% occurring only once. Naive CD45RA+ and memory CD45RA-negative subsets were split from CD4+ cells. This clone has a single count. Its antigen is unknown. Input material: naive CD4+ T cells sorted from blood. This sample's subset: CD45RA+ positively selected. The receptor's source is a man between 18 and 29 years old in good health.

The CDR3: CASSLVTSLQETQYF. CDR3 coding DNA: TGTGCCAGCAGCTTAGTAACTAGCCTCCAAGAGACCCAGTACTTC. This sequence joins TRBV7-2 and TRBJ2-5; D may be TRBD2 (6 bases). Germline CDR1 is SGHTA and CDR2 is FQGNSA. V was shortened by 1 base and J by 1 base, with 10 bases between the two germline ends. The CDR3 runs 15 residues. Combining the CDR3 with reference TRBV7-2 and TRBJ2-5 gives the whole variable domain GAGVSQSPSNKVTEKGKDVELRCDPISGHTALYWYRQSLGQGLEFLIYFQGNSAPDKSGLPSDRFSAERTGGSVSTLTIQRTQQEDSAVYLCASSLVTSLQETQYFGPGTRLLVL.